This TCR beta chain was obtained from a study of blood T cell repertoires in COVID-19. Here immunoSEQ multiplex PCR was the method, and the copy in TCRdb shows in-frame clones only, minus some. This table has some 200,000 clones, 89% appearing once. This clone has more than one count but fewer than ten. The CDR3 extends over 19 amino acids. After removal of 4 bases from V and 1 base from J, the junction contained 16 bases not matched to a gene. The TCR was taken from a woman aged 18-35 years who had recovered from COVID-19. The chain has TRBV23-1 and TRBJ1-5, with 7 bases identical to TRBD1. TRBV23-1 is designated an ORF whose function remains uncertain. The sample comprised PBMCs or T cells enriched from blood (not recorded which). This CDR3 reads CASSLGGQYRDRSNQPQHF. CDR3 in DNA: TGCGCCAGCAGTCTAGGGGGCCAATACAGGGATAGGAGCAATCAGCCCCAGCATTTT.